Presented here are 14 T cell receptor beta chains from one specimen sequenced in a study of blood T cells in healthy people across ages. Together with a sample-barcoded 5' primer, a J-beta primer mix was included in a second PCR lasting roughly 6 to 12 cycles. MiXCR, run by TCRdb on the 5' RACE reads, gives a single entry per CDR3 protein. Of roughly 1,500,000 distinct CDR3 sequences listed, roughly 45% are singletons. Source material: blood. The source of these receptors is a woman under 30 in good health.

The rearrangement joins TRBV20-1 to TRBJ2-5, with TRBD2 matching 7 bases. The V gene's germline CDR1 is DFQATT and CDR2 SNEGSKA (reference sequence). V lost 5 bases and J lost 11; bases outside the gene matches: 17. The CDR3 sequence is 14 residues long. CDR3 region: CSARLLATYNEQYF. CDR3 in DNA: TGCAGTGCTCGATTACTAGCGACCTACAATGAGCAGTACTTC.

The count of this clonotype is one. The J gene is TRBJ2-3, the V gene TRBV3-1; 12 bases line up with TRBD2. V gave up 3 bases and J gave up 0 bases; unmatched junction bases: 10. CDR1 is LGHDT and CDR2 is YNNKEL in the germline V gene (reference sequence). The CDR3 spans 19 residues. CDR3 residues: CASSHGGLAGKSSTDTQYF. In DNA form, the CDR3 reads TGTGCCAGCAGCCATGGAGGACTAGCGGGAAAATCTAGCACAGATACGCAGTATTTT.

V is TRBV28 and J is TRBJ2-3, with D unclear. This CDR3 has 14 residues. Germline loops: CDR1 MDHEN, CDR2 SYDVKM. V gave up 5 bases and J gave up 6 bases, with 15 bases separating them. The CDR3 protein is CASSLTGPPDTQYF. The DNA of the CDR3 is TGTGCCAGCAGTCTAACCGGGCCCCCCGATACGCAGTATTTT.

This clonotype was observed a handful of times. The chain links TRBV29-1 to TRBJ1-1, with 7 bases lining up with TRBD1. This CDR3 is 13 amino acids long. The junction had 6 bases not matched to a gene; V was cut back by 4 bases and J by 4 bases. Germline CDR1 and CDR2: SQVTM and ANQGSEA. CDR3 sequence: CSVGQGMGTEAFF. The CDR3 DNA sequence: TGCAGCGTTGGACAGGGAATGGGCACTGAAGCTTTCTTT.

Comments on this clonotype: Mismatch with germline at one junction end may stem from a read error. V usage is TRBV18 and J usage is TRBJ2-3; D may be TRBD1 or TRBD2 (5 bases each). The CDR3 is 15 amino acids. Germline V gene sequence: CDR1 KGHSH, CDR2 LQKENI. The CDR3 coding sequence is TGTGCCAACTCACCTGGGGACCCCTCCACAGATACGCAGTATTTT. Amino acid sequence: CANSPGDPSTDTQYF.

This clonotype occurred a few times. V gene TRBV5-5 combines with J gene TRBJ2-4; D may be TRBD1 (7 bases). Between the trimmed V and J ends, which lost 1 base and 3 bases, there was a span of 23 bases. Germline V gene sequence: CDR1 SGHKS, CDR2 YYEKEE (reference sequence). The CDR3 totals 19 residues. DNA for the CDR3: TGTGCCAGCAGCTTGAGTGGGCAGGGGGGTTTGATTGGCAAAAACATTCAGTACTTC. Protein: CASSLSGQGGLIGKNIQYF.

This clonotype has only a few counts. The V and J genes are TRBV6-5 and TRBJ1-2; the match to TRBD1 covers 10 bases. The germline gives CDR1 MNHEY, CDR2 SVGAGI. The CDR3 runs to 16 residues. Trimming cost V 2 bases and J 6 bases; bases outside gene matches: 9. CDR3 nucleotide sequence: TGTGCCAGCAGTTACCAAGGCCGACAGGGGGCGGATGGCTACACCTTC. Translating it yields CASSYQGRQGADGYTF.

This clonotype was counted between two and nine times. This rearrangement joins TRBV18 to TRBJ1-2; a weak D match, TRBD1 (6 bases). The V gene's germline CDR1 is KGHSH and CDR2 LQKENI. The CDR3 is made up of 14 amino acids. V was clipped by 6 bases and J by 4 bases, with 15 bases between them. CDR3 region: CASSTRGTPYGYTF. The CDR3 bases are TGTGCCAGCTCCACGAGGGGGACCCCCTATGGCTACACCTTC.

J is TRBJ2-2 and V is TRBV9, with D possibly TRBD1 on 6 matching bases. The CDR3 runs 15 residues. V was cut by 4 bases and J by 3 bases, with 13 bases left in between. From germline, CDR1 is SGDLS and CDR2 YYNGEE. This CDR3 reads CASSYSGTYTGELFF. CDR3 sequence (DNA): TGTGCCAGCAGCTATTCCGGGACATACACCGGGGAGCTGTTTTTT.

The CDR3 nucleotides read TGCAGTGCTATGATGACGGGACCTTTCTTT. It codes for CSAMMTGPFF. The chain uses TRBV20-1 and TRBJ1-1; TRBD1 might be the D (5 bases). CDR1 is DFQATT and CDR2 is SNEGSKA in the germline V gene (reference sequence). Trimming shortened V by 4 bases and J by 12 bases, and 12 bases separated the two germline ends. The length of the CDR3 is 10 residues.

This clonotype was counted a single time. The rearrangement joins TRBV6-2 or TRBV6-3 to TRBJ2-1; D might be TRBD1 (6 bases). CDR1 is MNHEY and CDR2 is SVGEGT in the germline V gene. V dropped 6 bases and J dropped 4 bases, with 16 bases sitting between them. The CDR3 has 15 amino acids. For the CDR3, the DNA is TGTGCCAGCAGCCTCACAGGGCCCCTATACAATGAGCAGTTCTTC. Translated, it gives CASSLTGPLYNEQFF.

The CDR3 DNA reads TGCAGTGCAACAGGGGGTTCGAACACTGAAGCTTTCTTT. The encoded protein is CSATGGSNTEAFF. The chain is built from TRBV20-1 and TRBJ1-1, with TRBD1 matching 8 bases. The CDR3 totals 13 residues. V lost 6 bases and J lost 1; bases outside the gene matches: 4. The germline gives CDR1 DFQATT, CDR2 SNEGSKA (reference sequence).

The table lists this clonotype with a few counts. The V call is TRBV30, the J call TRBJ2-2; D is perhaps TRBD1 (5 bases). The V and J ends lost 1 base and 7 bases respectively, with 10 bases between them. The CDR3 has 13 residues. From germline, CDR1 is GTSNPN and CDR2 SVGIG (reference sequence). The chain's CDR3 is CAWSDGAGGELFF. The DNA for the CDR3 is TGTGCCTGGAGTGATGGGGCCGGCGGGGAGCTGTTTTTT.

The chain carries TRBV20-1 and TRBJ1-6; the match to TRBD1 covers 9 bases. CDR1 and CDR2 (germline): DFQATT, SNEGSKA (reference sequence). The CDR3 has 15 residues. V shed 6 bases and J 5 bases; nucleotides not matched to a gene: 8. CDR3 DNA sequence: TGCAGTGCCACCACAGGGGGCCTGAATAATTCACCCCTCCACTTT. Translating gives CSATTGGLNNSPLHF.